These 5 T cell receptor beta chains came from one sample sequenced in a study of blood T cell repertoires in COVID-19. The table came from immunoSEQ multiplex PCR; TCRdb's copy has only in-frame clones and leaves some out. This table has over 90,000 clones, about 87% appearing once. The specimen sequenced was peripheral blood. These receptors were collected from a human donor in a cohort sampled during active COVID-19.

The chain joins TRBV20-1 to TRBJ2-2, with D maybe TRBD1 (6 bases). The CDR3 extends over 13 amino acids. Between the trimmed V and J ends, which lost 3 bases and 5 bases, there was a span of 10 bases. Germline V gene lookup returns CDR1 DFQATT and CDR2 SNEGSKA (reference sequence). This chain's CDR3 is CSASHRETGELFF. Here the CDR3 DNA reads TGCAGTGCTAGTCACAGGGAGACCGGGGAGCTGTTTTTT.

The chain links TRBV24-1 to TRBJ1-1, with unresolved D. There are 13 residues in the CDR3. Germline CDR1 reads KGHDR; CDR2 reads SFDVKD. Between the trimmed V and J ends, which lost 5 bases and 3 bases, there was a span of 9 bases. The CDR3 DNA follows: TGTGCCACCAGTGGAGGAGGTTACACTGAAGCTTTCTTT. It specifies CATSGGGYTEAFF.

The chain uses TRBV19 and TRBJ2-1, with 8 bases matching TRBD2. The germline gives CDR1 LNHDA, CDR2 SQIVND (reference sequence). The CDR3 is 12 residues long. Losses at the gene ends were 7 bases for V and 8 bases for J; bases not matched to a gene: 4. CDR3 sequence: CASNLAGDEQFF. The CDR3 nucleotides are TGTGCCAGTAATCTAGCGGGCGATGAGCAGTTCTTC.

The rearrangement uses TRBV9 and TRBJ1-5; tentatively, D is TRBD1 (6 bases). Trimming cost V 0 bases and J 2 bases, with 9 bases left between them. This CDR3 has 15 amino acids. Germline-derived CDR1 and CDR2 are SGDLS and YYNGEE. CDR3 nucleotides: TGTGCCAGCAGCGTAGGGACAGTAGGCAATCAGCCCCAGCATTTT. As protein: CASSVGTVGNQPQHF.

The sample holds one count of this clone. The chain is built from TRBV6-6 and TRBJ2-7; perhaps TRBD1 as D (5 bases). Germline V lookup: CDR1 MNHNY, CDR2 SVGAGI (reference sequence). Trimming took off 0 bases at V and 6 bases at J, with 9 bases between the two ends. The CDR3 extends over 13 amino acids. This CDR3 is CASSYSQGFEQYF. The CDR3 DNA is TGTGCCAGCAGTTACTCGCAGGGTTTCGAGCAGTACTTC.